Detailed here is one TCR beta chain. This sample is drawn from a study of blood T cell repertoires in COVID-19. Clones were read by immunoSEQ multiplex PCR, and TCRdb kept only the in-frame ones, dropping some. The sample contains 70,000 to 95,000 clones, roughly 87% of which appear only once. The CDR3 runs to 14 residues. V gave up 3 bases and J gave up 5 bases; unmatched junction bases: 5. CDR1 and CDR2 (germline): SNHLY, FYNNEI. The sequence derives from a man between 45 and 60 years old with acute or convalescent COVID-19. The sequenced sample was peripheral blood. This sequence joins TRBV2 and TRBJ1-1; TRBD1 agrees at 8 bases. The CDR3, as DNA: TGTGCCAGCAGTGAGACAGGGGTGGGTACTGAAGCTTTCTTT. It specifies CASSETGVGTEAFF.